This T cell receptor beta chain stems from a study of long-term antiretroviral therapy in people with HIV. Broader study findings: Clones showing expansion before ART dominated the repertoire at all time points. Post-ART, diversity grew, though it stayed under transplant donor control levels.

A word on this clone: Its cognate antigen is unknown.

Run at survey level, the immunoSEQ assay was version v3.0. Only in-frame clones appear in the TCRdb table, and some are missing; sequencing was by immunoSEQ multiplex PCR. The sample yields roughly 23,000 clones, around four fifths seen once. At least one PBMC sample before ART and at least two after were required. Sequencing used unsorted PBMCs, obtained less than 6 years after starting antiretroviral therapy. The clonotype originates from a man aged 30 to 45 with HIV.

The CDR3 region is CASSQDWGADTQYF. CDR3 coding DNA: TGCGCCAGCAGCCAAGATTGGGGGGCAGATACGCAGTATTTT. The chain has TRBV4-1 and TRBJ2-3, with a tentative D call TRBD2 (6 bases). Looked up from germline, CDR1 is MGHRA and CDR2 is YSYEKL. The germline V and J ends were trimmed by 0 bases and 4 bases, with 8 bases remaining between them. There are 14 residues in the CDR3.